This T cell receptor (beta chain) was captured by sequencing in a study of T cells in Graves' hyperthyroidism and ophthalmopathy. RNA transcripts yielded amplified TCR beta CDR3 regions. First-round RT-PCR with HTBI primers amplified the TCR CDR3 region. TCRdb itself ran the multiplex PCR reads through MiXCR, one entry per CDR3 protein. Of hundreds of thousands of distinct CDR3 sequences listed, 38% were seen once; the top ten hold 8.9%. This clonotype showed up just once. As yet, its antigen is unknown. The junction departs from germline at one end; a sequencing error may be responsible. Study observations and caveats: Blood shared most expanded thyroid clonotypes above 0.001.

Germline values: CDR1 LNHDA, CDR2 SQIVND (reference sequence). CDR3 length: 16 amino acids. Fresh peripheral blood, under 13 ml, yielded the PBMCs. The genes are TRBV19 and TRBJ2-2; 8 nucleotides match TRBD1. Sequencing was done on a sample of blood. This receptor was identified in a man between 18 and 35 years old with Graves' hyperthyroidism. The CDR3 DNA reads TGTGCCAGTAGTTCCCTCCGACAGGGGAACGCCGGGGGGCTGTTTTTT. Its protein is CASSSLRQGNAGGLFF.